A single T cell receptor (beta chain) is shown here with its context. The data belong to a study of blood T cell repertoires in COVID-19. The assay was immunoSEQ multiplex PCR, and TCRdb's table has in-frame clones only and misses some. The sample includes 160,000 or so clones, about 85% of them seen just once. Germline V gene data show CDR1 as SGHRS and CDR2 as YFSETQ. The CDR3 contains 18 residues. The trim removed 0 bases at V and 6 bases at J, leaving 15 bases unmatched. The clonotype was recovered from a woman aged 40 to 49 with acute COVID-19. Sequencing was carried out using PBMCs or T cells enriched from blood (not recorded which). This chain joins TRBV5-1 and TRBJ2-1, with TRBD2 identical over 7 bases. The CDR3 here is CASSLASGLSGTINEQFF. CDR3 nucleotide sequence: TGCGCCAGCAGCTTGGCGTCGGGACTAAGCGGGACTATCAATGAGCAGTTCTTC.